The 20 T cell receptor beta chains below all came from one sample that was sequenced in a study of blood T cells in healthy people across ages (dated by TCRdb to between 2015 and 2016). Preparation of the library involved 5' RACE. TCRdb records Illumina HiSeq 2500 as the sequencer. A second PCR of about 7 to 12 cycles was performed with a sample-barcoded 5' primer and a J-beta primer mix. TCRdb reprocessing: public reads trimmed at Q25 with fastp, clones called with MiXCR, in-frame beta chains kept. Rows matching on CDR3 protein sequence are summarized as one entry with the most common DNA and genes. The sample table contains a few hundred thousand distinct CDR3 sequences; only one count was recorded for 25% to 30% of them. Together, the top ten hold around 29% of the sample. The sample taken for sequencing was blood. These receptors all stem from a woman aged 70-85 years in good health.

This rearrangement joins TRBV6-2 or TRBV6-3 to TRBJ1-4, with D possibly TRBD1 on 5 matching bases. The CDR3 is 16 residues long. Trimming shortened V by 5 bases and J by 4 bases, and 17 bases separated the two germline ends. Germline values: CDR1 MNHEY, CDR2 SVGEGT. Written as DNA, the CDR3 is TGTGCCAGCAGTCCCCTCCCAGGAGGGGATAATGAAAAACTGTTTTTT. Amino acid sequence: CASSPLPGGDNEKLFF.

The CDR3 loop reads CASSWGQGEHNEQFF. For the CDR3, the DNA is TGTGCCAGCAGCTGGGGACAGGGGGAACACAATGAGCAGTTCTTC. The chain couples TRBV11-2 to TRBJ2-1; TRBD1 matches 11 bases. V dropped 4 bases and J dropped 5; count of bases not matched to a gene: 4. Germline CDR1 SGHAT, CDR2 FQNNGV. The CDR3 has 15 amino acids.

This clonotype was seen more than once but under ten times. The chain's CDR3 is CASSKGTPGRDTQYF. The CDR3 DNA sequence: TGCGCCAGCAGCAAGGGGACACCAGGGAGAGATACGCAGTATTTT. The gene calls are TRBV5-1 and TRBJ2-3; maybe TRBD1 (6 bases). Germline values: CDR1 SGHRS, CDR2 YFSETQ. V was cut by 4 bases and J by 5 bases, with 17 bases left in between. This CDR3 is 15 amino acids long.

This chain uses TRBV7-2 with TRBJ2-7; D ambiguous. Trimming removed 2 bases from V and 5 bases from J, with 10 bases in between. Looked up from germline, CDR1 is SGHTA and CDR2 is FQGNSA. This CDR3 has 13 amino acids. This CDR3 reads CASSLLGNHEQYF. CDR3 in DNA: TGTGCCAGCAGCTTACTGGGTAACCACGAGCAGTACTTC.

With respect to this clonotype: A much larger clonotype is one base distant, so this may be a read error. CDR3 protein: CASSVRASGTGGLFF. Written as DNA, the CDR3 is TGTGCCAGCAGCGTCAGGGCCTCGGGCACCGGGGGGCTGTTTTTT. The chain recombines TRBV7-8 with TRBJ2-2, with TRBD2 as a possible D gene (6 bases). This CDR3 is built from 15 residues. The germline gives CDR1 SGHVS, CDR2 FQNEAQ.

This clonotype turned up a few times. J is TRBJ1-1 and V is TRBV7-6; 9 positions match TRBD1. J was trimmed by 1 base and V by 3 bases; bases with no gene match: 15. The V gene's germline CDR1 is SGHVS and CDR2 FNYEAQ. The CDR3 has 19 residues. The CDR3 region is CASSFAAYRGQTGNTEAFF. The DNA for the CDR3 is TGTGCCAGCAGCTTTGCCGCGTACAGGGGGCAAACCGGGAACACTGAAGCTTTCTTT.

The sample holds a few counts of this clonotype. The chain links TRBV6-1 to TRBJ1-1; D not certain. The V end lost 2 bases, the J end lost 1 base, and 8 bases lay between the germline ends. The CDR3 is 14 residues long. The germline V gene encodes CDR1 MNHNS and CDR2 SASEGT. The CDR3 is CASSERTENTEAFF. The CDR3, as DNA: TGTGCCAGCAGTGAAAGGACGGAGAACACTGAAGCTTTCTTT.

This clonotype was observed many times. The chain employs TRBV7-9 and TRBJ1-6, with a weak D call TRBD1 (5 bases). Per the germline V gene, CDR1 is SEHNR and CDR2 is FQNEAQ (reference sequence). V was pared by 6 bases and J by 11 bases, with 23 bases between. This CDR3 is 16 amino acids long. The CDR3 loop reads CASSYVPGLEETPLHF. The CDR3 DNA follows: TGTGCCAGCAGTTACGTACCGGGACTGGAAGAAACACCCCTCCACTTT.

This chain joins TRBV12-5 and TRBJ2-3; 12 positions agree with TRBD1. The CDR3 extends over 15 amino acids. CDR1 is LGHNT and CDR2 is FRNRAP in the germline V gene. V shed 5 bases and J 6 bases; nucleotides not matched to a gene: 6. The CDR3 reads CASGRGTGGVDTQYF. CDR3 sequence (DNA): TGTGCTAGTGGTCGCGGGACAGGGGGCGTCGATACGCAGTATTTT.

This clonotype has more than one count but fewer than ten. This chain connects TRBV5-1 to TRBJ2-2, with D perhaps TRBD1 or TRBD2 (5 bases each). CDR3 length equals 16 residues. The V end was cut by 3 bases, the J end by 7 bases, with 19 bases between. In germline, CDR1 is SGHRS, CDR2 YFSETQ. In DNA, the CDR3 is TGCGCCAGCAGCTCCGGGGCCCTACCAGAGGGCGGGGAGCTGTTTTTT. It specifies CASSSGALPEGGELFF.

The genes are TRBV12-3 or TRBV12-4 and TRBJ2-4; D remains ambiguous. Trimming took 3 bases from V and 1 from J, leaving 13 bases between them. The CDR3 consists of 16 residues. The CDR3 here is CASSFGILGAKNIQYF. DNA of the CDR3: TGTGCCAGCAGTTTTGGAATACTCGGGGCCAAAAACATTCAGTACTTC.

The chain couples TRBV5-1 to TRBJ1-1, with D uncertain. The germline V gene has CDR1 SGHRS and CDR2 YFSETQ. V lost 3 bases and J 5 bases, leaving 14 bases between the germline ends. The CDR3 contains 14 residues. The CDR3 DNA is TGCGCCAGCAGCTCCCCGGTCCCGGGGACTGAAGCTTTCTTT. Residues: CASSSPVPGTEAFF. Variable domain in full (rest from reference TRBV5-1 and TRBJ1-1): KAGVTQTPRYLIKTRGQQVTLSCSPISGHRSVSWYQQTPGQGLQFLFEYFSETQRNKGNFPGRFSGRQFSNSRSEMNVSTLELGDSALYLCASSSPVPGTEAFFGQGTRLTVV.

This clonotype turned up a few times. The chain employs TRBV12-3 or TRBV12-4 and TRBJ2-7, with D perhaps assigned TRBD1 or TRBD2 (5 bases each). This CDR3 is 14 amino acids long. The ends were cut back, 6 bases at V and 9 bases at J, with 21 bases in the middle. The CDR3, as DNA: TGTGCCAGCAGGGATACCGGGACCCTAGGGCGGCAGTACTTC. Its translation is CASRDTGTLGRQYF.

The sample holds a few counts of this clonotype. CDR3 amino acids: CSARVWQRNPGTSQRETQYF. The CDR3 DNA reads TGCAGTGCTAGAGTATGGCAGCGAAATCCCGGGACCTCTCAGAGGGAGACCCAGTACTTC. J is TRBJ2-5 and V is TRBV20-1, with D perhaps TRBD1 or TRBD2 (5 bases each). The CDR3 is 20 residues long. V was trimmed by 1 base and J by 5 bases, leaving 32 bases between them. CDR1 is DFQATT, CDR2 SNEGSKA, per germline (reference sequence).

This clonotype was observed a few times. J is TRBJ2-1 and V is TRBV5-1; TRBD2 might be the D (6 bases). TRBJ2-7 explains the end of the DNA better; the J call may be wrong. This CDR3 is built from 15 residues. CDR1 is SGHRS and CDR2 is YFSETQ in the germline V gene. DNA for the CDR3: TGCGCCAGCAGCTTGGAAGCGGGCGGGGCCTACGAGCAGTACTTC. Amino acid sequence: CASSLEAGGAYEQYF.

The chain combines TRBV6-1 with TRBJ2-3; D gene unclear. The germline V and J ends were trimmed by 8 bases and 0 bases, with 12 bases remaining between them. The V gene's germline CDR1 is MNHNS and CDR2 SASEGT. This CDR3 is 14 amino acids long. The CDR3 coding sequence is TGTGCCAGCGGGGTTCTCCCTAGCACAGATACGCAGTATTTT. Translation: CASGVLPSTDTQYF.

The table lists this clonotype with a count of one. This sequence joins TRBV24-1 and TRBJ2-5; weak D call: TRBD2 (6 bases). Germline V gives CDR1 KGHDR, CDR2 SFDVKD. V lost 6 bases and J lost 3, with 19 bases in between. CDR3 length equals 16 residues. CDR3 bases: TGTGCCACCAGTCGCTCCGGCGGGACCTACAAAGAGACCCAGTACTTC. As protein: CATSRSGGTYKETQYF.

This clonotype was detected a few times. CDR3 in amino acids: CSARDLAGAHIQYF. The CDR3 DNA reads as TGCAGTGCTAGAGATCTAGCGGGAGCGCACATTCAGTACTTC. V and J are TRBV20-1 and TRBJ2-4; TRBD2 agrees at 10 bases. Germline-derived CDR1 and CDR2 are DFQATT and SNEGSKA (reference sequence). This CDR3 comprises 14 residues. The trim removed 0 bases at V and 8 bases at J, leaving 4 bases unmatched.

This chain joins TRBV18 and TRBJ1-2, with D possibly matching TRBD1 (6 bases). The CDR3 sequence is 15 residues long. Germline values: CDR1 KGHSH, CDR2 LQKENI. The V gene lost 3 bases and the J gene lost 4 bases, with 15 bases spanning the gap. The CDR3 coding sequence is TGTGCCAGCTCACCCGAAACCACAGGGAGCTATGGCTACACCTTC. Protein product: CASSPETTGSYGYTF.

In this sample, this clonotype turned up a few times. The gene calls are TRBV7-2 and TRBJ2-5; possibly TRBD1 for D (6 bases). Germline-derived CDR1 and CDR2 are SGHTA and FQGNSA. CDR3 length equals 15 residues. V was pared by 5 bases and J by 5 bases, with 18 bases between. This chain's CDR3 is CASSKATGFRETQYF. In DNA, the CDR3 is TGTGCCAGCAGCAAAGCTACAGGGTTTCGGGAGACCCAGTACTTC.